One sample yielded the 18 T cell receptor beta chains listed below, sequenced in a study of patients and donors after allogeneic stem cell transplantation. TCRdb called the RT-PCR reads again in MiXCR, with one record for every CDR3 protein. The sample gives 150,000 to 200,000 distinct CDR3 sequences, roughly 31% of which show up once; 2.5% to 3.5% is in the top ten. Sequencing input: blood, either unsorted or a sorted T cell fraction (not recorded which). The receptors originated from a human donor who was either an allogeneic HSCT recipient or a stem cell or donor lymphocyte infusion donor (not recorded which). It is not recorded whose cells these are; they may come from a transplant donor.

The gene calls are TRBV6-6 and TRBJ2-5; the D call may be TRBD1 or TRBD2 (6 bases each). Germline CDR1 reads MNHNY; CDR2 reads SVGAGI (reference sequence). Deletions cut 7 bases from V and 7 bases from J, with 16 bases between. This CDR3 has 13 amino acids. The CDR3 sequence: CASKGGDSGTQYF. The CDR3 DNA is TGTGCCAGCAAGGGGGGAGACTCCGGGACCCAGTACTTC.

In DNA, the CDR3 is TGCGCCAGCAGTCCCAGGGGGGCGCAGAACACTGAAGCTTTCTTT. This sequence encodes CASSPRGAQNTEAFF. The chain links TRBV10-2 to TRBJ1-1; 7 nucleotides line up with TRBD1. Looked up from germline, CDR1 is WSHSY and CDR2 is SAAADI. The CDR3 runs to 15 residues. The junction had 7 bases not matched to a gene; V was cut back by 5 bases and J by 1 base.

This clonotype was recorded at least ten times. The chain joins TRBV3-1 to TRBJ1-1, with a weak D call TRBD1 (6 bases). The CDR3 has 15 amino acids. Looked up from germline, CDR1 is LGHDT and CDR2 is YNNKEL (reference sequence). The V end was cut by 6 bases, the J end by 1 base, with 15 bases between. The CDR3 reads CASSSWGAKNTEAFF. The DNA of the CDR3 is TGTGCCAGCAGTAGTTGGGGGGCGAAGAACACTGAAGCTTTCTTT. The complete variable domain, with remaining parts taken from reference TRBV3-1 and TRBJ1-1, reads DTAVSQTPKYLVTQMGNDKSIKCEQNLGHDTMYWYKQDSKKFLKIMFSYNNKELIINETVPNRFSPKSPDKAHLNLHINSLELGDSAVYFCASSSWGAKNTEAFFGQGTRLTVV.

This clonotype came up many times. The chain uses TRBV5-1 and TRBJ1-2, with D unclear. The germline V and J ends were trimmed by 4 bases and 0 bases, with 7 bases remaining between them. This CDR3 region has 13 residues. Germline loops: CDR1 SGHRS, CDR2 YFSETQ. The CDR3 reads CASSPMTNYGYTF. The CDR3 region has the DNA TGCGCCAGCAGCCCTATGACTAACTATGGCTACACCTTC.

The chain couples TRBV6-6 to TRBJ2-1, with TRBD2 as a possible D gene (5 bases). The germline V and J ends were trimmed by 5 bases and 5 bases, with 16 bases remaining between them. This CDR3 comprises 15 residues. CDR1 and CDR2 (germline): MNHNY, SVGAGI (reference sequence). The CDR3 sequence is CASSRTFGRDNEQFF. In DNA, the CDR3 is TGTGCCAGCAGTCGCACTTTTGGGCGGGACAATGAGCAGTTCTTC.

The V and J genes are TRBV20-1 and TRBJ2-1; no clear D. Looked up from germline, CDR1 is DFQATT and CDR2 is SNEGSKA (reference sequence). The CDR3 length is 13 residues. Trimming pared 6 bases from V and 2 bases from J, leaving 11 bases between. The CDR3 DNA reads TGCAGTGCCTCAGGAGTAGCCTACAATGAGCAGTTCTTC. Its translation: CSASGVAYNEQFF.

This clonotype was seen a few times. The gene calls are TRBV6-2 or TRBV6-3 and TRBJ1-5; D is perhaps TRBD1 (6 bases). Trimming removed 2 bases from V and 6 bases from J, with 11 bases in between. The CDR3 runs to 14 residues. CDR1 is MNHEY, CDR2 SVGEGT, per germline. CDR3 residues: CASSYVGAGQPQHF. CDR3 nucleotide sequence: TGTGCCAGCAGTTACGTGGGGGCTGGTCAGCCCCAGCATTTT.

V gene TRBV3-1 combines with J gene TRBJ2-1; TRBD2 aligns across 7 bases. The CDR3 is 15 amino acids. Germline CDR1 and CDR2: LGHDT and YNNKEL (reference sequence). Germline trimming cut 3 bases from V and 6 bases from J; bases unmatched to any gene: 8. The CDR3 DNA reads as TGTGCCAGCAGCCAGGTAAGGACTAGTGGCAATGAGCAGTTCTTC. As protein: CASSQVRTSGNEQFF.

In this sample, this clonotype turned up a few times. The chain joins TRBV3-1 to TRBJ2-5, with D uncertain. The CDR3 is 14 residues long. Looked up from germline, CDR1 is LGHDT and CDR2 is YNNKEL (reference sequence). The V gene lost 2 bases and the J gene lost 5 bases, with 12 bases spanning the gap. Written as DNA, the CDR3 is TGTGCCAGCAGCCAAAGTTATGGCCCTGAGACCCAGTACTTC. Its protein is CASSQSYGPETQYF.

V and J are TRBV20-1 and TRBJ2-3; TRBD2 matches at 8 bases. With V trimmed by 0 bases and J by 8 bases, 16 bases remained unmatched. The CDR3 has 17 amino acids. Germline CDR1 reads DFQATT; CDR2 reads SNEGSKA (reference sequence). The CDR3 nucleotides read TGCAGTGCTAGAGATCACGTTAGCGGGACACTACAGGCTACGCAGTATTTT. It yields the protein CSARDHVSGTLQATQYF.

The gene calls are TRBV4-3 and TRBJ2-1, with D possibly being TRBD1 (6 bases). Deletions cut 0 bases from V and 3 bases from J, with 12 bases between. In germline, CDR1 is LGHNA, CDR2 YSLEER. The CDR3 runs to 16 residues. The CDR3 reads CASSQEADRFYNEQFF. In DNA, the CDR3 is TGCGCCAGCAGCCAAGAAGCTGACAGGTTCTACAATGAGCAGTTCTTC.

The chain uses TRBV25-1 and TRBJ2-5; 10 nucleotides agree with TRBD2. The length of the CDR3 is 16 residues. CDR1 is MGHDK and CDR2 is SYGVNS in the germline V gene. After removal of 3 bases from V and 4 bases from J, the junction contained 8 bases not matched to a gene. CDR3 DNA sequence: TGTGCCAGCAGTGATCTCCGACTAGCGGGCGGAGAGACCCAGTACTTC. Its translation: CASSDLRLAGGETQYF.

In regard to this clonotype: Its ends do not fully match the called genes, so a read error is possible. The gene calls are TRBV4-1 and TRBJ1-2, with a possible D match to TRBD1 (6 bases). This CDR3 contains 17 residues. The germline gives CDR1 MGHRA, CDR2 YSYEKL. DNA of the CDR3: TGCGCCGGCAGCCCGGTGGTCAGCACAGGGCCGTCTTATGGCTACACCTTC. Its protein is CAGSPVVSTGPSYGYTF.

The chain has TRBV12-3 or TRBV12-4 and TRBJ2-3; D not certain. Trimming removed 3 bases at V and 6 bases at J, with 7 bases between. This CDR3 spans 12 amino acids. The CDR3 spells CASSFVADTQYF. The CDR3 DNA follows: TGTGCCAGCAGTTTCGTGGCGGATACGCAGTATTTT.

This clonotype was found many times. The chain uses TRBV12-3 or TRBV12-4 and TRBJ1-5; the D gene is possibly TRBD1 (5 bases). Trimming took off 0 bases at V and 0 bases at J, with 9 bases between the two ends. The CDR3 totals 16 residues. The CDR3 loop reads CASSLARADSNQPQHF. The DNA of the CDR3 is TGTGCCAGCAGTTTAGCCAGGGCCGATAGCAATCAGCCCCAGCATTTT.

This clonotype appeared a few times. The rearrangement joins TRBV18 to TRBJ2-5; possible D gene TRBD1, 6 bases. V dropped 0 bases and J dropped 5 bases, with 13 bases sitting between them. The CDR3 loop spans 15 amino acids. Germline V lookup: CDR1 KGHSH, CDR2 LQKENI. The CDR3 DNA is TGTGCCAGCTCACCACCCAACGGAAGGGGGGAGACCCAGTACTTC. It specifies CASSPPNGRGETQYF.

This chain links TRBV24-1 with TRBJ2-1, with D maybe TRBD2 (6 bases). V lost 0 bases to trimming and J lost 15 bases, with 11 bases between them. Germline V gives CDR1 KGHDR, CDR2 SFDVKD. The CDR3 contains 12 residues. CDR3 sequence: CATSDLVSGRFF. The CDR3 DNA sequence: TGTGCCACCAGTGATTTGGTGAGCGGGCGGTTCTTC.

The chain uses TRBV12-3 or TRBV12-4 and TRBJ2-1; D remains ambiguous. V was pared by 5 bases and J by 7 bases, with 15 bases between. The CDR3 extends over 14 amino acids. CDR3 amino acids: CASSPSAGWNEQFF. The CDR3 nucleotides are TGTGCCAGCAGTCCAAGCGCTGGATGGAATGAGCAGTTCTTC.